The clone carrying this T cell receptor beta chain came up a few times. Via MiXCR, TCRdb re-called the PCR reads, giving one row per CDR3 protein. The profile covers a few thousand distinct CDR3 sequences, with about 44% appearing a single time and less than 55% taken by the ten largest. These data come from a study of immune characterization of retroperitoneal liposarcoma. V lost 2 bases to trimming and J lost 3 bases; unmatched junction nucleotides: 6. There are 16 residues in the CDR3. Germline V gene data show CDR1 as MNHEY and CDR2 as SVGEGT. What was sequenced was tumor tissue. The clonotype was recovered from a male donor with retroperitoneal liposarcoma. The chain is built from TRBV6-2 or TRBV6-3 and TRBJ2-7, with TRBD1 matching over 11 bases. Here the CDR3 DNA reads TGTGCCAGCAGTTACCTTACCGGGACAGGGGGCTACGAGCAGTACTTC. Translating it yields CASSYLTGTGGYEQYF.